Below, 20 T cell receptor beta chains from the same sample are listed, as sequenced in a study of immune characterization of retroperitoneal liposarcoma. TCRdb re-analysed the PCR reads in MiXCR, keeping a single row per CDR3 protein. The sample gives some 3,000 distinct CDR3 sequences, about 45% of which show up once; roughly three fifths is in the top ten. The sequencing input was tumor tissue. The source is a male donor with retroperitoneal liposarcoma.

This clonotype showed up just a few times. This chain links TRBV7-9 with TRBJ2-3; TRBD2 matches 9 bases. The V gene's germline CDR1 is SEHNR and CDR2 FQNEAQ (reference sequence). This CDR3 region has 17 residues. J lost 3 bases, V lost 7 bases, and 14 bases had no gene match. In DNA form, the CDR3 reads TGTGCCAGCACCCGGGTAGCGGGAGTTAAGGGGACAGATACGCAGTATTTT. It encodes CASTRVAGVKGTDTQYF. The entire variable domain, with the rest obtained from reference TRBV7-9 and TRBJ2-3, is as follows: DTGVSQNPRHKITKRGQNVTFRCDPISEHNRLYWYRQTLGQGPEFLTYFQNEAQLEKSRLLSDRFSAERPKGSFSTLEIQRTEQGDSAMYLCASTRVAGVKGTDTQYFGPGTRLTVL.

This clonotype is termed medium-sized. The chain joins TRBV6-1 to TRBJ2-7; TRBD2 matches 7 bases. Germline assignment: CDR1 MNHNS and CDR2 SASEGT. The V and J ends lost 5 bases and 5 bases, in that order; junction bases with no gene match: 12. The CDR3 contains 15 residues. CDR3 loop: CASSPGGGGVHEQYF. CDR3 coding DNA: TGTGCCAGCAGTCCTGGTGGGGGGGGAGTGCACGAGCAGTACTTC.

This chain links TRBV6-1 with TRBJ2-3; 8 bases agree with TRBD1. J gave up 3 bases and V 7 bases, and 6 bases lay outside the gene matches. This CDR3 comprises 14 residues. From germline, CDR1 is MNHNS and CDR2 SASEGT. CDR3 protein: CASNRGDNTDTQYF. CDR3 sequence (DNA): TGTGCCAGCAACAGGGGGGATAATACAGATACGCAGTATTTT.

This clonotype was seen once. This chain links TRBV7-6 with TRBJ2-5; tentatively, D is TRBD1 (6 bases). Germline CDR1 and CDR2: SGHVS and FNYEAQ. CDR3 length: 16 residues. V lost 3 bases and J 1 base, leaving 15 bases between the germline ends. The CDR3 loop is CASSLGLGAGQETQYF. The CDR3 DNA sequence: TGTGCCAGCAGCTTGGGGTTGGGGGCGGGCCAAGAGACCCAGTACTTC.

The chain carries TRBV6-6 and TRBJ2-1; 8 bases map to TRBD2. CDR1 is MNHNY and CDR2 is SVGAGI in the germline V gene (reference sequence). This CDR3 has 18 amino acids. V was pared by 2 bases and J by 13 bases, with 22 bases of the junction left unmatched. The CDR3 protein is CASSYGRATGGLQETQFF. CDR3 nucleotides: TGTGCCAGCAGTTACGGTAGAGCGACGGGGGGGCTCCAAGAGACCCAGTTCTTC.

The chain links TRBV6-1 to TRBJ1-1, with D unresolved. The CDR3 consists of 14 residues. Germline V lookup: CDR1 MNHNS, CDR2 SASEGT. V shed 3 bases and J shed 4 bases, with 12 bases lying between them. The CDR3 is CASSETTVVTEAFF. CDR3 coding DNA: TGTGCCAGCAGTGAGACTACGGTGGTCACTGAAGCTTTCTTT.

The rearrangement uses TRBV6-1 and TRBJ2-3; maybe TRBD1 (6 bases). The J call may be faulty, since TRBJ2-7 better matches the DNA end. From germline, CDR1 is MNHNS and CDR2 SASEGT. The CDR3 has 13 amino acids. CDR3 in DNA: TGTGCCAGCAGCGACAGGCTGGCCTACGAGCAGTACTTC. This gives the protein CASSDRLAYEQYF.

The chain links TRBV6-1 to TRBJ2-3; D may be TRBD2 (10 bases). The germline V and J ends were trimmed by 5 bases and 9 bases, with 30 bases remaining between them. The CDR3 length is 18 residues. Per germline, CDR1 MNHNS and CDR2 SASEGT. The CDR3 sequence: CASSLSGTGLAGGGTQYF. The CDR3 DNA sequence: TGTGCCAGCAGTTTATCCGGGACAGGGTTAGCGGGAGGCGGGACGCAGTATTTT.

V usage is TRBV7-2 and J usage is TRBJ1-4, with TRBD1 as a possible D gene (5 bases). Germline V gene lookup returns CDR1 SGHTA and CDR2 FQGNSA. The V and J ends lost 5 bases and 5 bases respectively, with 30 bases between them. This CDR3 spans 20 amino acids. As DNA, the CDR3 is TGTGCCAGCAGCCTCAACCTCCGCAGGGTGCTCTCGGCCGGCAATGAAAAACTGTTTTTT. It is translated as CASSLNLRRVLSAGNEKLFF.

This rearrangement joins TRBV6-5 to TRBJ1-2; D remains ambiguous. Germline V gene data show CDR1 as MNHEY and CDR2 as SVGAGI. Trimming cost V 3 bases and J 2 bases, with 19 bases left between them. This CDR3 comprises 17 residues. CDR3 loop: CASSYSVALGRNYGYTF. CDR3 nucleotides: TGTGCCAGCAGTTATTCGGTCGCACTCGGACGGAACTATGGCTACACCTTC.

The chain carries TRBV6-1 and TRBJ2-1, with D maybe TRBD1 (6 bases). This CDR3 is 14 amino acids long. Germline V gene sequence: CDR1 MNHNS, CDR2 SASEGT. V was shortened by 4 bases and J by 13 bases, with 20 bases between the two germline ends. The CDR3 region is CASSALLPGETQFF. CDR3 DNA sequence: TGTGCCAGCAGTGCTTTACTCCCAGGGGAGACCCAGTTCTTC.

This clonotype has just a few counts. This chain links TRBV6-6 with TRBJ2-1; TRBD1 agrees at 7 bases. Germline V lookup: CDR1 MNHNY, CDR2 SVGAGI (reference sequence). Unmatched junction bases numbered 14, after V lost 5 bases and J lost 13 bases. This CDR3 contains 14 residues. DNA of the CDR3: TGTGCCAGCAGTCCGATTGGGACAGAAGAGACCCAGTTCTTC. Residues: CASSPIGTEETQFF.

This clonotype is judged large. The chain joins TRBV6-1 to TRBJ2-5; D possibly corresponds to TRBD1 (5 bases). CDR1 is MNHNS, CDR2 SASEGT, per germline. Deletions cut 10 bases from V and 2 bases from J, with 14 bases between. There are 13 residues in the CDR3. CDR3 sequence reads: CANRQYPQETQYF. CDR3 bases: TGTGCCAACCGACAGTACCCACAAGAGACCCAGTACTTC.

By sample fraction, this clonotype is medium-sized. The V gene is TRBV7-6, the J gene TRBJ2-1; no firm D call. The J call is doubtful: the DNA matches TRBJ2-7 better. Germline assignment: CDR1 SGHVS and CDR2 FNYEAQ. This CDR3 is 13 amino acids long. CDR3 nucleotide sequence: TGTGCCAGCAGCTCTGACCGAGTCTACGAGCAGTACTTC. Translation gives CASSSDRVYEQYF.

This clonotype was found once. Mismatch with germline at one junction end may stem from a read error. The chain links TRBV5-3 to TRBJ2-5; tentative D call: TRBD1 (5 bases). Gene TRBJ2-7 matches the end of the DNA better, so the J call may be wrong. TRBV5-3 is reported as an ORF; its role is uncertain. CDR3 size: 15 residues. This CDR3 is CASSLNSGLSYEQYF. DNA for the CDR3: TGTGCCAGCAGCTTGAATTCAGGGCTATCCTACGAGCAGTACTTC.

The chain joins TRBV7-2 to TRBJ2-5; 7 nucleotides align to TRBD2. This CDR3 spans 14 amino acids. V was clipped by 4 bases and J by 5 bases; unmatched bases: 7. Germline lookup yields CDR1 SGHTA and CDR2 FQGNSA. The CDR3, as DNA: TGTGCCAGCAGCTGGGGGTGGGGAGGGGAGACCCAGTACTTC. It translates to CASSWGWGGETQYF.

A note on this clonotype: One end of the junction fails to match germline, which may point to a read error. The V call is TRBV6-5, the J call TRBJ2-1, with D possibly being TRBD2 (6 bases). The J call may be in error: the DNA end matches TRBJ2-5 better. The germline V gene has CDR1 MNHEY and CDR2 SVGAGI. The CDR3 is 16 residues long. The CDR3 DNA reads TGTGCCGGCAGTCCGCCTTCGGGGGAAGGGACAGAGACCCAGTACTTC. Translation gives CAGSPPSGEGTETQYF.

This clonotype turned up a few times. The J gene is TRBJ2-1, the V gene TRBV12-3 or TRBV12-4; D is undetermined. Trimming took 4 bases from V and 0 from J, leaving 7 bases between them. This CDR3 region has 14 residues. In nucleotides, the CDR3 is TGTGCCAGCAGTTCGACTGGCTCCTACAATGAGCAGTTCTTC. It specifies CASSSTGSYNEQFF.

As regards this clonotype: A read error may account for a junction end that differs from germline. The V gene is TRBV7-6, the J gene TRBJ2-2; D is possibly TRBD1 (6 bases). This CDR3 has 17 amino acids. The germline CDR1 and CDR2 sequences are SGHVS and FNYEAQ. CDR3 nucleotide sequence: TGTGCTAGCAGCTTAGAGCCACAGGGTGTGGGCACCGGGGAGCTGTTTTTT. Translation gives CASSLEPQGVGTGELFF.

On this clonotype: Possible read error: a much larger clone is one base away. The chain couples TRBV7-2 to TRBJ2-5, with 8 bases identical to TRBD2. The J call is in doubt because the DNA end fits TRBJ2-1 better. The CDR3 runs 14 residues. Germline V gene data show CDR1 as SGHTA and CDR2 as FQGNSA. The CDR3 region has the DNA TGTGCCAGCAGCTTGACTAGCGTCACCTACGAGCAGTTCTTC. Translating gives CASSLTSVTYEQFF.